The 6 T cell receptor beta chains below all came from one sample that was sequenced in a study of post-analysis software for immune sequencing data. Study results and caveats: Five or six TRBV segments, including TRBV5-6, TRBV5-1 and TRBV20-1, were more frequent in patients than controls.

cDNA libraries for TCR beta contained unique molecular identifiers. One entry per CDR3 protein, called by TCRdb with MiXCR from the PCR reads. The sample lists some 800,000 distinct CDR3 sequences; 46% were seen once. Their cognate antigens are unknown. The specimen was blood. All receptors come from a girl aged 5-17 years with multiple sclerosis.

As regards this clonotype: A much larger clone differs from this one at a single base, so this may be a read error. This chain links TRBV29-1 with TRBJ2-5; D possibly corresponds to TRBD2 (6 bases). V lost 5 bases to trimming and J lost 5 bases, with 21 bases between them. CDR3 size: 15 residues. Per the germline V gene, CDR1 is SQVTM and CDR2 is ANQGSEA. CDR3 DNA sequence: TGCAGCGTTAAAAAAGTAACGGGGGTGGGGGAGACCCAGTACTTC. Its translation is CSVKKVTGVGETQYF.

Only a few counts were recorded for this clonotype. The chain employs TRBV20-1 and TRBJ2-7, with 8 nucleotides matching TRBD2. Trimming took 1 base from V and 6 from J; bases not matched to a gene: 5. CDR3 length: 13 amino acids. Germline-derived CDR1 and CDR2 are DFQATT and SNEGSKA (reference sequence). In DNA form, the CDR3 reads TGCAGTGCTAGAGCGGGAGGGCGGTTCGAGCAGTACTTC. Translation gives CSARAGGRFEQYF.

The table lists this clonotype with a count of one. V is TRBV12-3 or TRBV12-4 and J is TRBJ2-1; D gene unclear. CDR3 length: 13 residues. V lost 0 bases, J lost 7 bases, and 7 bases lay in between. CDR3 sequence: CASSLAQRNEQFF. Written as DNA, the CDR3 is TGTGCCAGCAGTTTAGCGCAGAGGAATGAGCAGTTCTTC.

This clonotype was picked up a small number of times. The chain carries TRBV15 and TRBJ2-3; no clear D. This CDR3 has 18 residues. The V end lost 0 bases, the J end lost 0 bases, and 16 bases lay between the germline ends. Looked up from germline, CDR1 is LNHNV and CDR2 is YYDKDF (reference sequence). CDR3 coding DNA: TGTGCCACCAGCAGAGATCTTTCCAAGGCTGCTAGCACAGATACGCAGTATTTT. It codes for CATSRDLSKAASTDTQYF.

The sample holds a few counts of this clonotype. The chain employs TRBV5-1 and TRBJ1-2; TRBD1 agrees at 12 bases. From germline, CDR1 is SGHRS and CDR2 YFSETQ. This CDR3 has 15 amino acids. Trimming took 5 bases from V and 4 from J; bases not matched to a gene: 6. The CDR3 loop reads CASSQPGQGAYGYTF. CDR3 DNA: TGCGCCAGCAGTCAACCGGGACAGGGGGCCTATGGCTACACCTTC.

This rearrangement joins TRBV6-2 or TRBV6-3 to TRBJ1-2; unclear D gene. Germline V lookup: CDR1 MNHEY, CDR2 SVGEGT. Trimming removed 2 bases at V and 0 bases at J, with 7 bases between. This CDR3 is built from 14 residues. The CDR3 here is CASSYAGPNYGYTF. DNA of the CDR3: TGTGCCAGCAGTTACGCAGGACCTAACTATGGCTACACCTTC.